This record looks at one T cell receptor beta chain sequence and its context. This specimen comes from a study of blood T cell repertoires in COVID-19. Study at large: Both acute and convalescent COVID-19 samples were obtained from the United States, Italy and Spain. T cells, B-cell-depleted T cells, or PBMCs supplied cDNA or gDNA.

Germline V gene data show CDR1 as MNHEY and CDR2 as SVGEGT. V lost 6 bases and J lost 5; bases outside the gene matches: 12. CDR3 length: 15 residues. Original handling: Reference gene primer amplification yielded estimated nucleated cell counts. Sequencing used immunoSEQ multiplex PCR; TCRdb keeps in-frame clones, though not all of them. V, J and clone size derive from that table, while D and trimming were established from the DNA sequence. Counted here are about 190,000 clones, roughly 85% occurring once; the ten biggest clones make up about 4.9%. The sequenced sample consisted of peripheral blood. This clonotype originated in a woman in her thirties with acute or convalescent COVID-19. The chain has TRBV6-2 or TRBV6-3 and TRBJ1-1, with TRBD1 identical over 7 bases. CDR3 nucleotide sequence: TGTGCCAGCAGCCGACTAGAGACAGGGAGGACTGAAGCTTTCTTT. Translated: CASSRLETGRTEAFF.